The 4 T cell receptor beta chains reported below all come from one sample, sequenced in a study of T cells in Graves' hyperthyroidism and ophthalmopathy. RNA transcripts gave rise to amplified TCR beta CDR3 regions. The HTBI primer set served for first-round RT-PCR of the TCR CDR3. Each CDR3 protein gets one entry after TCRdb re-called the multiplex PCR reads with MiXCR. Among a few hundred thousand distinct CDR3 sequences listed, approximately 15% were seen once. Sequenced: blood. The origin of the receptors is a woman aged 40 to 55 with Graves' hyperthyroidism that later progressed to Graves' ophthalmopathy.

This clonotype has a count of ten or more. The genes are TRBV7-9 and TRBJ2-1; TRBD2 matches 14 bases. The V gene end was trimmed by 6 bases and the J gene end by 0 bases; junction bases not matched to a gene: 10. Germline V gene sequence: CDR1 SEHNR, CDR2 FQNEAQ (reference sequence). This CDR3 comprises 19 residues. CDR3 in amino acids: CASSYGGLAGGSSYNEQFF. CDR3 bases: TGTGCCAGCAGTTACGGTGGACTAGCGGGAGGTAGCTCCTACAATGAGCAGTTCTTC.

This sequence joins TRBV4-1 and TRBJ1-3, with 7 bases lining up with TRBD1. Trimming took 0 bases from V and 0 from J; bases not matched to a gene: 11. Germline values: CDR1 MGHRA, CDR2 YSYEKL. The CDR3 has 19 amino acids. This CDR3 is CASSQERGQDKISGNTIYF. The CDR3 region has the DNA TGCGCCAGCAGCCAAGAGAGAGGACAGGATAAAATCTCTGGAAACACCATATATTTT.

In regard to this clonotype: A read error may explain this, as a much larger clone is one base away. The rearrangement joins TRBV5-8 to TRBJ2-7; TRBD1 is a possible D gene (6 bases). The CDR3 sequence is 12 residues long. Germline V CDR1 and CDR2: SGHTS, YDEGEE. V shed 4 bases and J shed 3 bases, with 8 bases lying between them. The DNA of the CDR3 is TGTGCCAGCAGCGTACAGGGCTACGAGCAGTACTTC. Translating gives CASSVQGYEQYF. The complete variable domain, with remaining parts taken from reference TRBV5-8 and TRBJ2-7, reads EAGVTQSPTHLIKTRGQQATLRCSPISGHTSVYWYQQALGLGLQFLLWYDEGEERNRGNFPPRFSGRQFPNYSSELNVNALELEDSALYLCASSVQGYEQYFGPGTRLTVT.

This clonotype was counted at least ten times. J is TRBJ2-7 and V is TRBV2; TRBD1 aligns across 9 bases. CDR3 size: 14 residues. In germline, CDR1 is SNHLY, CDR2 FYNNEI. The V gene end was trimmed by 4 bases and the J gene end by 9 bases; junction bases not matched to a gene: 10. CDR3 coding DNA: TGTGCCAGCAGTGTTATTCGGGACAGGGTCGGGCAGTACTTC. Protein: CASSVIRDRVGQYF.